This T cell receptor beta chain was sequenced for a study of CD8+CD57+ T cells in acquired aplastic anemia. At the level of the study: Average DNA yield from sorted CD4+ and CD8+ cells was approximately 3 ug. Points from the study as a whole: Both patients and controls carried the same twenty-nine CD8+ CDR3 sequences. With respect to CD8+ Simpson's diversity, patients and controls did not differ significantly.

Genomic DNA served as template for TCR beta VDJ and CDR3 profiling. In TCRdb, the reads were re-called with MiXCR into one record per CDR3 protein. The table lists approximately 470,000 distinct CDR3 sequences, under 40% of them singletons. CD8+CD57+ cell expansion had been shown by flow cytometry in patients chosen for sequencing. Germline CDR1 is MNHNS and CDR2 is SASEGT. This CDR3 has 14 residues. V lost 4 bases and J 0 bases, leaving 7 bases between the germline ends. Notes on this clonotype: Its target is not known.

Material: sorted CD4+, CD8+, or CD8+CD57+ T cells (not recorded which) from PBMCs. This sequence was found in a human donor with aplastic anemia. The chain is built from TRBV6-1 and TRBJ1-3, with no clear D. CDR3: CASSVSPSGNTIYF. CDR3 coding DNA: TGTGCCAGCAGTGTTTCACCCTCTGGAAACACCATATATTTT.